These T cell receptor beta chains were read from a single sample in a study of blood T cells in healthy people across ages. TCRdb re-called the 5' RACE reads through MiXCR, storing one row per CDR3 protein. The profile covers about 830,000 distinct CDR3 sequences, with about 59% appearing a single time and roughly 25% taken by the ten largest. The sample comprised blood. These receptor sequences come from a man aged 25 to 40 in good health. Both conserved end residues are part of each CDR3. A D gene is named only where the DNA matches it firmly. Size values are once, few and many counts, or a class for expanded clones, and some rows have none.

v_call,j_call,d_call,clone_size,cdr3_nt,cdr3_aa
TRBV10-3,TRBJ2-1,NA,NA,TGTGCCATCAGTGCGCCTAATTACAATGAGCAGTTCTTC,CAISAPNYNEQFF
TRBV3-1,TRBJ1-5,NA,NA,TGTGCCAGCAGCCAAAAAAGGTCAGGGGCTGGCAATCAGCCCCAGCATTTT,CASSQKRSGAGNQPQHF
TRBV7-2,TRBJ2-5,NA,NA,TGTGCCAGCAGCTTAGGGTGGGAGACCCAGTACTTC,CASSLGWETQYF
TRBV9,TRBJ1-2,NA,few,TGTGCCAGCAGCGGGGACGGCTACTATGGCTACACCTTC,CASSGDGYYGYTF
TRBV5-1,TRBJ1-2,NA,NA,TGCGCCAGCAGCTTGGAGGGTCGCAATGGCTACACCTTC,CASSLEGRNGYTF
TRBV4-1,TRBJ1-2,TRBD1,NA,TGCGCCAGCAGCCAAAGAACAGGGGCGACCTATGGCTACACCTTC,CASSQRTGATYGYTF
TRBV7-2,TRBJ2-7,TRBD2,once,TGTGCCAGCAGCTTAGTTGGTAGCGGGGGACGCGGTGACGAGCAGTACTTC,CASSLVGSGGRGDEQYF
TRBV2,TRBJ2-3,TRBD2,NA,TGTGCCAGCAGTCCGACTAGCGGGCCGGAGGATACGCAGTATTTT,CASSPTSGPEDTQYF
TRBV6-6,TRBJ2-5,TRBD2,NA,TGTGCCAGCAGGTGGACTAGCGGACAAGAGACCCAGTACTTC,CASRWTSGQETQYF
TRBV28,TRBJ2-3,NA,few,TGTGCCAGCAGCTGGGACACAGGGTCAGCAGATACGCAGTATTTT,CASSWDTGSADTQYF
TRBV2,TRBJ1-5,NA,once,TGTGCCAGCAGTTGGACAGAGTGGGACCACCAGCCCCAGCATTTT,CASSWTEWDHQPQHF
TRBV3-1,TRBJ1-4,TRBD1,NA,TGTGCCAGCAGCTACAGGGGCCCTAATGAAAAACTGTTTTTT,CASSYRGPNEKLFF
TRBV6-6,TRBJ2-7,TRBD1,NA,TGTGCCAGCACCCCGGGACAGGGGGTTTTCTACTCCTACGAGCAGTACTTC,CASTPGQGVFYSYEQYF
TRBV7-9,TRBJ2-7,TRBD2,NA,TGTGCCAGCAGCTCCGTAGGACTAGCGGGGTCCGAGCAGTACTTC,CASSSVGLAGSEQYF
TRBV10-3,TRBJ2-3,NA,few,TGTGCCACCGCCGAGGCGGAAATTTCAGATACGCAGTATTTT,CATAEAEISDTQYF
TRBV4-2,TRBJ2-7,NA,NA,TGTGCCAGCAGCCACCCAGAGAGCGCCTACGAGCAGTACTTC,CASSHPESAYEQYF
TRBV6-1,TRBJ1-2,NA,once,TGTGCCAGCAGTGAGATGGCTCACCTTAACTATGGCTACACCTTC,CASSEMAHLNYGYTF
TRBV9,TRBJ2-5,TRBD1,NA,TGTGCCAGCAGCTCTCGGACAGGGAAACAAGAGACCCAGTACTTC,CASSSRTGKQETQYF
TRBV7-9,TRBJ1-1,NA,NA,TGTGCCAGCAGCACGGATCCGGGAATGAACACTGAAGCTTTCTTT,CASSTDPGMNTEAFF
TRBV5-5,TRBJ1-2,TRBD1,NA,TGTGCCAGCAGCTTGGCCCCTAGACAGGGGGCGTATGGCTACACCTTC,CASSLAPRQGAYGYTF
TRBV6-5,TRBJ1-1,NA,few,TGTGCCAGCAGTTACGTACAGAACACTGAAGCTTTCTTT,CASSYVQNTEAFF
TRBV15,TRBJ1-2,NA,NA,TGTGCCACCAGCAGGGGGGATGGATTATTATATGGCTACACCTTC,CATSRGDGLLYGYTF
TRBV15,TRBJ2-7,NA,NA,TGTGCCACCAGCACCCGAGTCGGCTCCTACGAGCAGTACTTC,CATSTRVGSYEQYF
TRBV29-1,TRBJ2-3,NA,few,TGCAGCGTCCCAGGAGGAGGGTCGGAGGGAGATACGCAGTATTTT,CSVPGGGSEGDTQYF
TRBV27,TRBJ2-2,TRBD1,NA,TGTGCCAGCAGTGGGGACAGGGTCTTGATCGGGGAGCTGTTTTTT,CASSGDRVLIGELFF
TRBV29-1,TRBJ2-1,TRBD2,NA,TGCAGCGTTGCGGGACTAGCTGAGGGAAATGAGCAGTTCTTC,CSVAGLAEGNEQFF
TRBV7-9,TRBJ1-1,TRBD1,many,TGTGCCAGCAGCACGCACAGGGGTCGGAACACTGAAGCTTTCTTT,CASSTHRGRNTEAFF
TRBV15,TRBJ2-5,NA,NA,TGTGCCACCAGCAGAGATTTGGGACCGGGAGAGACCCAGTACTTC,CATSRDLGPGETQYF
TRBV4-1,TRBJ1-4,NA,NA,TGCGCCAGCAGCCAACCTTATGAAAAACTGTTTTTT,CASSQPYEKLFF
TRBV9,TRBJ2-7,NA,NA,TGTGCCAGCAGCGCCGACACCGGCTCCTACGAGCAGTACTTC,CASSADTGSYEQYF
TRBV20-1,TRBJ2-1,NA,NA,TGCAGTGCTACGTGGAGGGGGCGCGGCGATGGGCAGTTCTTC,CSATWRGRGDGQFF
TRBV6-5,TRBJ2-7,NA,once,TGTGCCAGCACGGACCGTGCTCACGAGCAGTACTTC,CASTDRAHEQYF
TRBV20-1,TRBJ2-7,TRBD2,NA,TGCAGTGCTGGTAGCGGGGGGCTCTACGAGCAGTACTTC,CSAGSGGLYEQYF
TRBV6-2/TRBV6-3,TRBJ2-3,NA,NA,TGTGCCAGCAGTTACTTCCTTGATACGCAGTATTTT,CASSYFLDTQYF
TRBV12-3/TRBV12-4,TRBJ2-3,TRBD2,NA,TGTGCCAGCAGTGCCATACTAGCGGGGCATAGTACGCAGTATTTT,CASSAILAGHSTQYF
TRBV27,TRBJ2-4,TRBD2,NA,TGTGCCAGCAGTTCTCTAACTAGCGGGGGGAGTGGTGAGCAGTACTTC,CASSSLTSGGSGEQYF
TRBV7-6,TRBJ2-3,NA,NA,TGTGCCAGCAGCTTAGCGGGAAAAGGGTCCAGAGATACGCAGTATTTT,CASSLAGKGSRDTQYF
TRBV20-1,TRBJ2-5,NA,many,TGCAGTGCTACCCCAACGACAGTCCAAGAGACCCAGTACTTC,CSATPTTVQETQYF
TRBV20-1,TRBJ2-7,NA,once,TGCAGTGCCGACAACAGGCCAGGGCTCGAGCAGTACTTC,CSADNRPGLEQYF